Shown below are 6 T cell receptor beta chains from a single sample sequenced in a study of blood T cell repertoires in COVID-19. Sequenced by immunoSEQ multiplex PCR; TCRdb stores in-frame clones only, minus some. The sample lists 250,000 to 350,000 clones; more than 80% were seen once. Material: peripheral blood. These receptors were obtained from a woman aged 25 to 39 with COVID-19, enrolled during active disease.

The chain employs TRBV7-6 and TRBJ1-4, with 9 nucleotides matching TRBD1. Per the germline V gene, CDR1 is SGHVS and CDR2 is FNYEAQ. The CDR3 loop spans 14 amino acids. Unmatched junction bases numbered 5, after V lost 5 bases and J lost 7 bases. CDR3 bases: TGTGCCAGCAGCCTAGGGACAGGGAGTGAAAAACTGTTTTTT. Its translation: CASSLGTGSEKLFF. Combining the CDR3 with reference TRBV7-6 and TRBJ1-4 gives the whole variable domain GAGVSQSPRYKVTKRGQDVALRCDPISGHVSLYWYRQALGQGPEFLTYFNYEAQQDKSGLPNDRFSAERPEGSISTLTIQRTEQRDSAMYRCASSLGTGSEKLFFGSGTQLSVL.

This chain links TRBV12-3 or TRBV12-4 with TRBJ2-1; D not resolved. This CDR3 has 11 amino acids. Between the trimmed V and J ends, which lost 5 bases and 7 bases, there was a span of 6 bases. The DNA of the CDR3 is TGTGCCAGCAGTCCCTCGAATGAGCAGTTCTTC. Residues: CASSPSNEQFF.

CDR3 DNA sequence: TGTGCCAGTAGTATAGGGGGGACAGAACCTCAGCCCCAGCATTTT. Its protein product is CASSIGGTEPQPQHF. V and J are TRBV19 and TRBJ1-5; TRBD1 aligns across 7 bases. CDR3 length equals 15 residues. The trim removed 1 base at V and 6 bases at J, leaving 6 bases unmatched. The germline V gene has CDR1 LNHDA and CDR2 SQIVND (reference sequence).

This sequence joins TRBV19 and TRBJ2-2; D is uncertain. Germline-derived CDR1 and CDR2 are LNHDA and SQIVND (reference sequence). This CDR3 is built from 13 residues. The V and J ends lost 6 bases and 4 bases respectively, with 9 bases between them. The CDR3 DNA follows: TGTGCCAGTAGGTGGCTTTTCACCGGGGAGCTGTTTTTT. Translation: CASRWLFTGELFF.

The CDR3 DNA is TGTGCCAGCTCGCCCGGGACTAGCGGGTACACAGATACGCAGTATTTT. Its translation is CASSPGTSGYTDTQYF. The chain recombines TRBV27 with TRBJ2-3; 12 bases are a match to TRBD2. CDR3 length equals 16 residues. The germline CDR1 and CDR2 sequences are MNHEY and SMNVEV (reference sequence). With V trimmed by 8 bases and J by 2 bases, 8 bases remained unmatched.

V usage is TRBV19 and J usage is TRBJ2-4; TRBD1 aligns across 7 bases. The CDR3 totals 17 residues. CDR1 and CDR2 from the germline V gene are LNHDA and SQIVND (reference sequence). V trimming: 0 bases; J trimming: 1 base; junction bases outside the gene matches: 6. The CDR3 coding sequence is TGTGCCAGTAGTATAGACCTACAGGGGTGGGCCAAAAACATTCAGTACTTC. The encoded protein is CASSIDLQGWAKNIQYF.